This TCR beta chain came from a study of blood T cells in healthy people across ages (dated by TCRdb to about 2015). Context from the whole study: Template switching captured roughly one uniquely barcoded TCR beta cDNA molecule per two T cells in model experiments. Using deep sequencing normalized with unique cDNA molecular identifiers, the study measured how TCR beta repertoire diversity changes with age. To avoid experimental bias, donors of different ages were distributed randomly across sequencing lanes. The donors were divided into four age groups: young (average around 15 years), middle-aged (around 41), aged (approximately 62) and long-lived (about 79). For two donors (one aged 18 to 30 and one aged 80 or older), the study analyzed two additional independent replicas of 1 million unique cDNA reads from the same blood draw.

Broad study findings and their caveats: As age increased, observed TCR beta diversity per million T cells dropped in a roughly linear way, and a significant reduction was already evident by age around 41. Since profiling was done on bulk unsorted PBMCs, naive and antigen-experienced compartments could not be conclusively compared. Estimates of total diversity based on one million sequenced T cells were considered lower bounds and underestimates. Compared with the aged group, more naive CD4+ T cells, fewer expanded clones and increased TCR diversity were shown by the long-lived group, suggesting age selection. The CMV infection status of donors was not known, potentially confounding age-related changes in expanded clonotypes. A strong correlation was found between observed TCR beta diversity and the percentage of naive T cells measured by flow cytometry.

The library was generated by 5' RACE. For sequencing, an Illumina HiSeq 2500 was employed. The second PCR ran for about 6 to 12 cycles and used a J-beta primer mix along with a sample-barcoded 5' primer. A template-switch 5' adaptor carrying 12 random nucleotides introduced a unique molecular identifier onto each TCR beta cDNA molecule. At least 2.5 million CDR3-containing paired-end reads were obtained from each sample. First-strand cDNA was synthesized from all RNA with the Mint cDNA synthesis kit, primed by a TRBC-specific oligonucleotide. Following uracil-DNA glycosylase treatment, a first 18-cycle PCR with universal primers M1SS and BC2_uni_R was performed on all cDNA. In the paper's pipeline: Normalization of each sample was performed by random selection of 1 million high-quality reads, each carrying a distinct molecular identifier. Reads sharing molecular identifiers were discarded rather than binned into consensus sequences. MiTCR, run with a Q25 quality threshold and the strictest error-elimination algorithm, handled CDR3 identification, clonotype clustering and error correction. Lower-bound total TCR beta diversity was estimated with a nonparametric unseen species model using Euler transformation. TCRdb reprocessed the public reads (quality trimming at Q25 with fastp, clone calling with MiXCR) and kept in-frame beta chains. Entries are consolidated by CDR3 protein sequence, retaining the most common genes and DNA. TCRdb's processing, not the study's, gives the V and J calls here. This sample has 920,000 or so distinct CDR3 sequences in its table, and 40% to 45% of those were observed once. The ten largest clones represent approximately 17% of the sample.

At the junction V is shortened by 4 bases and J by 4 bases, with 15 bases in between. From cysteine to phenylalanine, the CDR3 is 15 amino acids long. The DNA shown is the 45-base CDR3, in frame from base 1. CDR1 KGHDR and CDR2 SFDVKD were looked up in the germline V gene. This clonotype was counted many times. Its antigen has not been determined. Per-nucleotide qualities are absent, and no much larger clonotype sits a single base away. The donors were roughly 39 Caucasian individuals from Russia, aged 6 to 90 years, who were systemically healthy. Roughly 9.5 milliliters of peripheral blood were drawn from each donor into EDTA-treated Vacutainer tubes. Ficoll-Paque density-gradient centrifugation was used to isolate PBMCs, with at least 7 million per sample. Trizol reagent was used to extract total RNA from the PBMCs, yielding at least 6 micrograms per sample. The percentages of naive CD45RAhigh/CD27high T cells were determined by flow cytometry on a PBMC aliquot from every donor.

The chain joins TRBV24-1 to TRBJ2-5; 5 matching bases give a weak D call of TRBD1. The receptor was derived from an older woman in good health. Sequenced sample: blood. The encoded CDR3 is CATSDSRGRGETQYF. Here is the DNA: TGTGCCACCAGTGACAGTAGGGGAAGAGGAGAGACCCAGTACTTC.